This is a list of T cell receptor beta chains from one sample in a study of blood T cell repertoires in COVID-19. Sequenced by immunoSEQ multiplex PCR; TCRdb stores in-frame clones only, minus some. The sample lists under 350,000 clones; 75% to 90% were seen once. Sequenced material: peripheral blood. The receptors were gathered from a middle-aged man with acute or convalescent COVID-19. Each CDR3 is given with its conserved first and last residue. D genes are given only for firm matches. The size entry is marked missing in some rows and otherwise reads once, few, many or a size class.

clone size	D gene	J gene	V gene	CDR3 protein	CDR3 DNA
.	TRBD1	TRBJ1-5	TRBV2	CASRGTGGQPQHF	TGTGCCAGCAGAGGGACAGGGGGTCAGCCCCAGCATTTT
.	TRBD1	TRBJ1-4	TRBV27	CASSLSTGAANEKLFF	TGTGCCAGCAGTTTATCTACAGGGGCGGCTAATGAAAAACTGTTTTTT
few	.	TRBJ2-7	TRBV2	CASDPGEDYEQYF	TGTGCCAGCGATCCGGGAGAGGATTACGAGCAGTACTTC
.	TRBD1	TRBJ1-5	TRBV30	CAWDRDRVGQPQHF	TGTGCCTGGGACAGGGACAGGGTTGGCCAGCCCCAGCATTTT
.	TRBD1	TRBJ1-5	TRBV6-6	CASSPGTGVRQPQHF	TGTGCCAGCAGTCCCGGGACAGGGGTGAGGCAGCCCCAGCATTTT
.	.	TRBJ2-7	TRBV4-1	CASSQDPEFLSYEQYF	TGCGCCAGCAGCCAAGATCCCGAGTTTCTCTCCTACGAGCAGTACTTC
.	.	TRBJ2-7	TRBV7-6	CASSFGGRYEQYF	TGTGCCAGCAGCTTCGGGGGACGCTACGAGCAGTACTTC
few	.	TRBJ1-2	TRBV10-3	CAISEIQGYGYTF	TGTGCCATCAGTGAGATTCAGGGGTATGGCTACACCTTC
.	.	TRBJ2-7	TRBV19	CASSIGIGSYEQYF	TGTGCCAGTAGTATCGGAATAGGGAGCTACGAGCAGTACTTC
.	TRBD2	TRBJ2-7	TRBV5-6	CASSSTLATRLEQYF	TGTGCCAGCAGCTCGACACTAGCGACGAGGCTCGAGCAGTACTTC
.	.	TRBJ1-5	TRBV30	CAWSSGGRTNQPQHF	TGTGCCTGGAGTTCTGGGGGCCGGACCAATCAGCCCCAGCATTTT
.	TRBD1	TRBJ2-7	TRBV30	CAWSKPGQGFYEQYF	TGTGCCTGGAGCAAACCGGGACAGGGGTTCTACGAGCAGTACTTC
.	.	TRBJ2-3	TRBV24-1	CATSDLRVDTQYF	TGTGCCACCAGTGATTTGCGAGTAGATACGCAGTATTTT
.	TRBD1	TRBJ1-2	TRBV2	CASMAGQGWHGYTF	TGTGCCAGCATGGCGGGACAGGGATGGCATGGCTACACCTTC
.	.	TRBJ1-3	TRBV6-6	CASSYSGPRVGNTIYF	TGTGCCAGCAGTTACTCGGGGCCTAGGGTTGGAAACACCATATATTTT
.	TRBD2	TRBJ2-1	TRBV7-7	CASSLDRTRSSNEQFF	TGTGCCAGCAGCTTAGATCGGACTAGAAGTTCCAATGAGCAGTTCTTC